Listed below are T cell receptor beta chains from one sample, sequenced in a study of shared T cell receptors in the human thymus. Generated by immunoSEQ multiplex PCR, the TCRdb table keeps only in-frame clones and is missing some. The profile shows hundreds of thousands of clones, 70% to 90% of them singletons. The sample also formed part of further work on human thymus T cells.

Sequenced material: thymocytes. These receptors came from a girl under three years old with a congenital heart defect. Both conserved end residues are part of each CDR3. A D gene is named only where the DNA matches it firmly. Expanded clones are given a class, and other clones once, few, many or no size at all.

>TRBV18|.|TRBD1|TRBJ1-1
CASSPPEGTGGLNTEAFF
TGTGCCAGCTCACCCCCGGAGGGGACAGGGGGGCTGAACACTGAAGCTTTCTTT
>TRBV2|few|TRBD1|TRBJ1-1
CASSGQGGTEAFF
TGTGCCAGCAGTGGACAGGGAGGCACTGAAGCTTTCTTT
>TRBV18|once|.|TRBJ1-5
CASSPGLNTYSNQPQHF
TGTGCCAGCTCACCGGGACTTAATACTTATAGCAATCAGCCCCAGCATTTT
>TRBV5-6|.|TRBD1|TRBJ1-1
CASSFWTGSNFSEAFF
TGTGCCAGCAGCTTCTGGACAGGGAGTAATTTTTCTGAAGCTTTCTTT
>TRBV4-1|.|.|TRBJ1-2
CASSQSRGGNYGYTF
TGCGCCAGCAGCCAATCTAGGGGGGGGAACTATGGCTACACCTTC
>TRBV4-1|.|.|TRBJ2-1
CASSQGSKSSSYNEQFF
TGCGCCAGCAGCCAGGGCAGTAAGTCCAGCTCCTACAATGAGCAGTTCTTC
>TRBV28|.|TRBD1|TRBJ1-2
CASSLGEGQSKGYTF
TGTGCCAGCAGTTTGGGAGAGGGACAGTCGAAGGGCTACACCTTC
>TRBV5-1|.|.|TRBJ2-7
CASSLVTHHEQYF
TGCGCCAGCAGCTTAGTCACTCATCACGAGCAGTACTTC
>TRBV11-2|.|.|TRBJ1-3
CASSFRQAQATRNTIYF
TGTGCCAGCAGCTTCCGACAGGCTCAAGCCACCAGAAACACCATATATTTT
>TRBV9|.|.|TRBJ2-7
CASSVGAGLSYEQYF
TGTGCCAGCAGCGTGGGGGCGGGCCTCTCCTACGAGCAGTACTTC
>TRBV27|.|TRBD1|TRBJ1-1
CASSLRGQVQWAFF
TGTGCCAGCAGTTTAAGGGGACAGGTCCAGTGGGCTTTCTTT
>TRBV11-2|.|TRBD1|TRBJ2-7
CASSWSDRDQRYEQYF
TGTGCCAGCAGTTGGAGTGACAGGGACCAGAGGTACGAGCAGTACTTC
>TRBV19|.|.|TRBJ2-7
CASSIRGGDLEQYF
TGTGCCAGTAGTATACGCGGAGGGGATCTCGAGCAGTACTTC
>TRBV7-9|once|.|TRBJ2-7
CASSLTRTRHYEQYF
TGTGCCAGCAGCTTAACCCGGACTCGTCACTACGAGCAGTACTTC
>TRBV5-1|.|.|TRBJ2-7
CASSLDRYEQYF
TGCGCCAGCAGCTTGGACAGGTACGAGCAGTACTTC
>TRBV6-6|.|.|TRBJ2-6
CASSVTVLSGANVLTF
TGTGCCAGCTCCGTCACGGTTCTCTCTGGGGCCAACGTCCTGACTTTC
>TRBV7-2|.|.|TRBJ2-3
CASRDSTFSTDTQYF
TGTGCCAGCAGAGACAGTACTTTTAGCACAGATACGCAGTATTTT
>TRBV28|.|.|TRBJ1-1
CASSRKRAFF
TGTGCCAGCAGTAGGAAGAGGGCTTTCTTT
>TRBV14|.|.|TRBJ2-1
CASSQGRRVSSYNEQFF
TGTGCCAGCAGCCAAGGCCGAAGAGTAAGCTCCTACAATGAGCAGTTCTTC
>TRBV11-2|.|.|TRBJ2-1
CASSPPNKIPLGGANEQFF
TGTGCCAGCAGCCCCCCGAACAAGATCCCTTTGGGGGGGGCGAATGAGCAGTTCTTC
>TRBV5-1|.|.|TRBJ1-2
CASSLAVGEGPYGYTF
TGCGCCAGCAGCTTGGCCGTAGGGGAAGGCCCCTATGGCTACACCTTC
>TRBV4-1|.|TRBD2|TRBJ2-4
CASSQDLDAGGELAKNIQYF
TGCGCCAGCAGCCAAGATCTGGACGCGGGGGGGGAATTAGCCAAAAACATTCAGTACTTC
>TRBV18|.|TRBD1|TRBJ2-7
CASSPLTGTYEQYF
TGTGCCAGCTCACCGCTGACAGGGACCTACGAGCAGTACTTC
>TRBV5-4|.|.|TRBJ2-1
CASSFPSQDITYNEQFF
TGTGCCAGCAGCTTCCCTTCGCAGGATATCACCTACAATGAGCAGTTCTTC
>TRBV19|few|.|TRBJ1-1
CASTLPQGRTEAFF
TGTGCCAGTACCCTACCCCAGGGAAGGACTGAAGCTTTCTTT
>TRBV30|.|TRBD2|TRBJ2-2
CAGGRGGNTGELFF
TGTGCCGGAGGTCGGGGGGGCAATACCGGGGAGCTGTTTTTT
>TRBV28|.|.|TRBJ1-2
CANKRRDSNYGYTF
TGTGCCAACAAACGTCGGGACTCTAACTATGGCTACACCTTC
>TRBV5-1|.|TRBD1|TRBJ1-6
CASSPGQGLIRSPLHF
TGCGCCAGCAGCCCCGGACAGGGTCTAATTCGATCACCCCTCCACTTT
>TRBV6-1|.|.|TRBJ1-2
CASSVPGIPIANYGYTF
TGTGCCAGCAGTGTACCAGGTATACCTATAGCTAACTATGGCTACACCTTC
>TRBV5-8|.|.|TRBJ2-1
CASTADPGTTIYNEQFF
TGTGCCTCTACAGCTGATCCCGGGACAACAATCTACAATGAGCAGTTCTTC
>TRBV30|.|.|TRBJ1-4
CAWSVRLWREGKLFF
TGTGCCTGGAGTGTACGTTTGTGGAGGGAGGGAAAACTGTTTTTT